Below, 17 T cell receptor beta chains from the same sample are listed, as sequenced in a study of T cells in Graves' hyperthyroidism and ophthalmopathy. Amplified TCR beta CDR3 regions came from RNA transcripts. An initial round of RT-PCR targeting the TCR CDR3 relied on the HTBI primer set. TCRdb ran MiXCR on the multiplex PCR reads and lists one entry per CDR3 protein. The sample contains hundreds of thousands of distinct CDR3 sequences, around 20% of which appear only once. The sample consisted of blood. These receptors originate from a woman aged 45-65 years with Graves' hyperthyroidism that later progressed to Graves' ophthalmopathy.

This clonotype was counted many times. V gene TRBV20-1 combines with J gene TRBJ1-1, with D maybe TRBD1 (6 bases). The germline CDR1 and CDR2 sequences are DFQATT and SNEGSKA (reference sequence). CDR3 length equals 13 residues. The V end lost 3 bases, the J end lost 3 bases, and 11 bases lay between the germline ends. CDR3 sequence reads: CSASRQGYTEAFF. CDR3 bases: TGCAGTGCTAGTCGGCAGGGGTACACTGAAGCTTTCTTT.

This clonotype was seen many times. The chain recombines TRBV11-2 with TRBJ1-1; perhaps TRBD1 as D (6 bases). The V end was cut by 5 bases, the J end by 8 bases, with 9 bases between. Germline CDR1 SGHAT, CDR2 FQNNGV. CDR3 size: 11 residues. CDR3 loop: CASSQGMEAFF. DNA of the CDR3: TGTGCCAGCAGCCAGGGGATGGAAGCTTTCTTT. Drawing the rest from reference TRBV11-2 and TRBJ1-1, the complete variable domain is EAGVAQSPRYKIIEKRQSVAFWCNPISGHATLYWYQQILGQGPKLLIQFQNNGVVDDSQLPKDRFSAERLKGVDSTLKIQPAKLEDSAVYLCASSQGMEAFFGQGTRLTVV.

This rearrangement joins TRBV19 to TRBJ1-2; TRBD1 aligns across 7 bases. Germline CDR1 is LNHDA and CDR2 is SQIVND (reference sequence). The CDR3 is made up of 14 amino acids. V lost 4 bases to trimming and J lost 10 bases; unmatched junction nucleotides: 12. CDR3 in DNA: TGTGCCAGTAGTACCGTACAGGGGTTAGGACTCTACACCTTC. Its translation: CASSTVQGLGLYTF.

This clonotype came up many times. V is TRBV13 and J is TRBJ2-5; D not certain. Germline V gene data show CDR1 as PRHDT and CDR2 as FYEKMQ (reference sequence). This CDR3 spans 15 amino acids. V was pared by 0 bases and J by 4 bases, with 12 bases between. In DNA form, the CDR3 reads TGTGCCAGCAGCTTAGGGCTGCCGACTCGAGAGACCCAGTACTTC. Translated: CASSLGLPTRETQYF.

This clonotype was seen at least ten times. The J gene is TRBJ1-1, the V gene TRBV7-8; 7 positions agree with TRBD1. Germline CDR1 SGHVS, CDR2 FQNEAQ. J was trimmed by 0 bases and V by 5 bases; bases with no gene match: 6. The CDR3 spans 15 residues. CDR3 bases: TGTGCCAGCAGCCCCCAGACAGGGATGAACACTGAAGCTTTCTTT. Translating gives CASSPQTGMNTEAFF.

This clonotype was observed many times. This chain uses TRBV20-1 with TRBJ2-1; D perhaps matches TRBD1 (6 bases). The length of the CDR3 is 14 residues. V lost 5 bases, J lost 3 bases, and 14 bases lay in between. Germline V gene lookup returns CDR1 DFQATT and CDR2 SNEGSKA (reference sequence). The CDR3 is CSAESGDGYNEQFF. In DNA, the CDR3 is TGCAGTGCTGAGTCAGGGGACGGCTACAATGAGCAGTTCTTC.

In its sample, this clonotype was seen many times. This chain links TRBV3-1 with TRBJ2-2, with D perhaps assigned TRBD1 or TRBD2 (5 bases each). V lost 5 bases and J lost 0, with 7 bases in between. The germline gives CDR1 LGHDT, CDR2 YNNKEL (reference sequence). The CDR3 is made up of 14 amino acids. CDR3 residues: CASSSGPNTGELFF. CDR3 sequence (DNA): TGTGCCAGCAGCTCGGGACCGAACACCGGGGAGCTGTTTTTT.

This clonotype has ten or more counts. This chain joins TRBV3-1 and TRBJ2-1, with D unclear. The CDR3 runs 14 residues. V was cut by 2 bases and J by 5 bases, with 10 bases left in between. CDR1 is LGHDT and CDR2 is YNNKEL in the germline V gene (reference sequence). CDR3 nucleotide sequence: TGTGCCAGCAGCCAATCCATCATAGACAATGAGCAGTTCTTC. Its translation: CASSQSIIDNEQFF.

This clonotype was recorded at least ten times. The rearrangement uses TRBV7-9 and TRBJ2-2; no clear D gene. The V gene lost 7 bases and the J gene lost 6 bases, with 18 bases spanning the gap. The CDR3 runs 15 residues. In germline, CDR1 is SEHNR, CDR2 FQNEAQ (reference sequence). The DNA for the CDR3 is TGTGCCAGCACCCTAGACGGAGTCGGTGCCGGGGAGCTGTTTTTT. It specifies CASTLDGVGAGELFF.

This clonotype was counted ten times or more. The chain has TRBV20-1 and TRBJ2-3, with TRBD2 matching over 10 bases. The CDR3 is 15 amino acids. V was pared by 2 bases and J by 0 bases, with 2 bases of the junction left unmatched. The germline CDR1 and CDR2 sequences are DFQATT and SNEGSKA (reference sequence). CDR3 DNA sequence: TGCAGTGCTAGAATTAGCGGGGGGAGCACAGATACGCAGTATTTT. Its translation: CSARISGGSTDTQYF.

The table lists this clonotype with a few counts. This chain uses TRBV11-2 with TRBJ1-2, with 8 bases fitting TRBD1. Germline assignment: CDR1 SGHAT and CDR2 FQNNGV. The V gene end was trimmed by 2 bases and the J gene end by 4 bases; junction bases not matched to a gene: 3. This CDR3 is built from 14 residues. The CDR3 is CASSLQGAAYGYTF. The CDR3 coding sequence is TGTGCCAGCAGCTTACAGGGGGCAGCCTATGGCTACACCTTC.

This clonotype was observed a single time. This rearrangement joins TRBV7-9 to TRBJ1-1; D gene ambiguous. Trimming removed 2 bases at V and 6 bases at J, with 7 bases between. The CDR3 extends over 12 amino acids. Germline CDR1 is SEHNR and CDR2 is FQNEAQ (reference sequence). CDR3 coding DNA: TGTGCCAGCAGCTTAATGAGGGCTGAAGCTTTCTTT. It encodes CASSLMRAEAFF.

This clonotype was observed at least ten times. CDR3 sequence reads: CASSLEVPGSDEQFF. In nucleotides, the CDR3 is TGCGCCAGCAGCTTGGAGGTTCCGGGTTCGGATGAGCAGTTCTTC. The chain carries TRBV5-1 and TRBJ2-1; D remains ambiguous. This CDR3 has 15 residues. Germline V gene sequence: CDR1 SGHRS, CDR2 YFSETQ. V lost 0 bases, J lost 8 bases, and 15 bases lay in between.

There are a few counts of this clonotype. The chain joins TRBV7-9 to TRBJ2-2; no clear D gene. The CDR3 has 14 amino acids. Looked up from germline, CDR1 is SEHNR and CDR2 is FQNEAQ (reference sequence). Trimming cost V 5 bases and J 5 bases, with 12 bases left between them. CDR3 loop: CASSPRAETGELFF. The CDR3 DNA sequence: TGTGCCAGCAGCCCAAGAGCTGAGACCGGGGAGCTGTTTTTT.

This clonotype was observed many times. The rearrangement links TRBV5-6 to TRBJ2-3; 11 bases fit TRBD1. The CDR3 covers 15 residues. Losses at the gene ends were 2 bases for V and 8 bases for J; bases not matched to a gene: 7. Germline CDR1 and CDR2: SGHDT and YYEEEE. The CDR3 spells CASSLRTGGDGTQYF. The CDR3 DNA is TGTGCCAGCAGCTTAAGGACAGGGGGCGACGGTACGCAGTATTTT.

The gene calls are TRBV7-9 and TRBJ2-2; D is unclear. This CDR3 is built from 15 residues. V lost 10 bases, J lost 0 bases, and 15 bases lay in between. The V gene's germline CDR1 is SEHNR and CDR2 FQNEAQ (reference sequence). The CDR3 nucleotides read TGTGCCACCCACCGGGTCCGGGCGAACACCGGGGAGCTGTTTTTT. Translating gives CATHRVRANTGELFF.

As concerns this clonotype: A much larger clone differs by one base, so this may be a read error. The chain couples TRBV5-6 to TRBJ1-6, with D possibly matching TRBD1 (5 bases). Germline V gene lookup returns CDR1 SGHDT and CDR2 YYEEEE. V shed 6 bases and J shed 9 bases, with 16 bases lying between them. CDR3 length equals 14 residues. CDR3 in DNA: TGTGCCAGCACTCTAGGCGGGGCGGTTTCACCCCTCCACTTT. Translating it yields CASTLGGAVSPLHF. The entire variable domain, with the rest obtained from reference TRBV5-6 and TRBJ1-6, is as follows: DAGVTQSPTHLIKTRGQQVTLRCSPKSGHDTVSWYQQALGQGPQFIFQYYEEEERQRGNFPDRFSGHQFPNYSSELNVNALLLGDSALYLCASTLGGAVSPLHFGNGTRLTVT.